Listed below are T cell receptor beta chains from one sample, sequenced in a study of OX40 agonist ivuxolimab in advanced cancers. The data were produced by immunoSEQ multiplex PCR, yet TCRdb's version contains in-frame clones alone and is incomplete. The repertoire consists of approximately 70,000 clones, with approximately 80% occurring once and the leading ten covering over 1.3%. Material: CD4+ or CD8+ T cells sorted from blood, obtained in a trial of the OX40 agonist ivuxolimab. The origin of the receptors is an adult with an advanced solid tumor such as melanoma, head and neck, liver or kidney cancer. The CDR3 runs from the conserved cysteine through the conserved F or W.

TRBV29-1	TRBJ1-1	CSVEARQGGTEAFF
TRBV5-1	TRBJ2-2	CASSRESTGELFF
TRBV5-1	TRBJ2-1	CASSQQTGTNEQFF
TRBV2	TRBJ2-7	CASSETRGQGEQYF
TRBV5-5	TRBJ2-7	CASGEAYEQYF
TRBV2	TRBJ2-2	CATRRQGGNTGELFF
TRBV19	TRBJ2-7	CASSAGFGEQYF
TRBV2	TRBJ1-1	CASSVWGEDTEAFF
TRBV28	TRBJ2-3	CASSSSSAGGRYTQYF
TRBV27	TRBJ2-3	CASSLNRGSTQYF
TRBV6-5	TRBJ1-5	CASRSSGDQPQHF
TRBV4-1	TRBJ2-7	CASSLDRGLYEQYF
TRBV28	TRBJ1-1	CATRFGALNTEAFF
TRBV6-5	TRBJ2-5	CASSYGRETQYF
TRBV5-1	TRBJ2-1	CASSPDRVGEQFF
TRBV11-3	TRBJ1-6	CASSLKGVGTPLHF
TRBV6-5	TRBJ1-2	CASRSGGAGYTF
TRBV18	TRBJ2-5	CASSPLAGSPQTETQYF
TRBV14	TRBJ2-7	CASSQDRQRPYEQYF
TRBV5-1	TRBJ1-2	CASSLSGGNYGYTF
TRBV10-3	TRBJ2-2	CAIRAGGGTGELFF
TRBV4-1	TRBJ2-7	CASSQTGTGAYEQYF
TRBV7-2	TRBJ2-7	CASSLAGTSVYEQYF
TRBV11-2	TRBJ1-1	CASSSPSWGRVTEAFF
TRBV7-2	TRBJ2-4	CASSPLATKNIQYF
TRBV27	TRBJ2-7	CASSHPGLAGGAGNEQYF
TRBV28	TRBJ1-2	CASRGTVYGYTF
TRBV6-5	TRBJ1-2	CASSEGQGSYGYTF
TRBV21-1	TRBJ2-7	CASSATEGQGAYEQYF
TRBV6-5	TRBJ1-1	CASSYSMTGATEAFF
TRBV9	TRBJ2-1	CASKVGDRYNEQFF
TRBV27	TRBJ2-7	CASSSSSSVTSYEQYF
TRBV18	TRBJ2-3	CASSSPGARTNTDTQYF
TRBV30	TRBJ2-1	CAWTQQGAGGEQFF
TRBV27	TRBJ2-1	CASSRDRGVNEQFF
TRBV5-1	TRBJ2-7	CASSLDAGTGRGEQYF
TRBV4-1	TRBJ2-3	CASSQAGGSSTDTQYF
TRBV5-1	TRBJ2-7	CASSLAGANYEQYF
TRBV6-5	TRBJ1-3	CASSAGGNTIYF
TRBV6-5	TRBJ1-3	CASSLGRNPGNTIYF
TRBV6-1	TRBJ1-1	CASTTGTMAEAFF
TRBV19	TRBJ1-5	CAVADYSNQPQHF
TRBV27	TRBJ1-2	CASSLSRFGTVYGYTF
TRBV7-9	TRBJ2-3	CASSQGQYSTDTQYF
TRBV30	TRBJ2-2	CAWSVLHMVGAGELFF
TRBV6-1	TRBJ1-5	CASSWTGGQPQHF
TRBV10-3	TRBJ1-5	CAISGSRQGLSNQPQHF
TRBV29-1	TRBJ1-4	CSVGEATNEKLFF
TRBV28	TRBJ1-2	CASYAPGRGFYGYTF
TRBV19	TRBJ1-1	CASSLSYRVTNTEAFF
TRBV7-2	TRBJ1-2	CASSLAGPYGYTF